The 14 T cell receptor beta chains below all came from one sample that was sequenced in a study of pediatric ulcerative colitis (dated by TCRdb to about 2019). Library preparation employed the immunoSEQ multiplex PCR assay. TCRdb's version of the immuneACCESS table is confined to in-frame rearrangements and falls short of the full clone set. An unresolved V gene accounts for under half of the shortfall where checked; the remainder is of unknown origin. Recorded for this sample are about 37,000 clones; 65% to 85% of them occurred a single time. Around 9.1% of the sample goes to the ten largest clones. One to two pinch biopsies were taken from the rectum for research during colonoscopy. Sequencing used gut tissue. These receptors all stem from a boy aged 10-17 years with severe ulcerative colitis.

The V gene is TRBV5-6, the J gene TRBJ2-5; perhaps TRBD2 as D (5 bases). CDR3 length equals 13 residues. The ends were cut back, 1 base at V and 4 bases at J, with 8 bases in the middle. Germline loops: CDR1 SGHDT, CDR2 YYEEEE. The CDR3 nucleotides are TGTGCCAGCAGCTTGTTCGGAGGAGAGACCCAGTACTTC. The encoded protein is CASSLFGGETQYF.

Comments on this clone: The same CDR3 also results from other DNA sequences found in this sample. The CDR3 DNA reads as TGTGCCACCAGCATTGGACAGGGGCTAAATACCATATATTTT. Translation: CATSIGQGLNTIYF. The chain links TRBV15 to TRBJ1-3; TRBD1 agrees at 9 bases. J lost 10 bases, V lost 4 bases, and 8 bases had no gene match. CDR1 LNHNV and CDR2 YYDKDF come from the germline V gene (reference sequence). The length of the CDR3 is 14 residues.

The chain uses TRBV11-2 and TRBJ1-1, with D maybe TRBD1 (5 bases). The germline gives CDR1 SGHAT, CDR2 FQNNGV. V gave up 3 bases and J gave up 8 bases, with 25 bases separating them. The CDR3 sequence is 17 residues long. CDR3 nucleotide sequence: TGTGCCAGCAGCTTTGTCCAGGGAGGCTACCCGAACAGGGAAGCTTTCTTT. Translated, it gives CASSFVQGGYPNREAFF.

This clone was seen a few times. The chain uses TRBV6-5 and TRBJ1-2, with 7 bases matching TRBD1. Unmatched junction bases numbered 9, after V lost 6 bases and J lost 8 bases. This CDR3 is 13 amino acids long. From germline, CDR1 is MNHEY and CDR2 SVGAGI. CDR3 residues: CASRSTGVEGYTF. For the CDR3, the DNA is TGTGCCAGCAGATCAACAGGGGTGGAAGGCTACACCTTC.

The chain uses TRBV11-2 and TRBJ1-1; D unclear. Germline values: CDR1 SGHAT, CDR2 FQNNGV. The CDR3 totals 13 residues. Trimming cost V 2 bases and J 2 bases, with 6 bases left between them. The CDR3 region has the DNA TGTGCCAGCAGCTTAACGTTCAACACTGAAGCTTTCTTT. Translation gives CASSLTFNTEAFF.

Only one count was recorded for this clone. The genes are TRBV30 and TRBJ2-3; 8 bases match TRBD2. The length of the CDR3 is 14 residues. The germline gives CDR1 GTSNPN, CDR2 SVGIG (reference sequence). The trim removed 7 bases at V and 4 bases at J, leaving 10 bases unmatched. The CDR3 coding sequence is TGTGCCTCCCACGGGCGGGGGGATGCAGATACGCAGTATTTT. Protein sequence: CASHGRGDADTQYF.

The sample holds a few counts of this clone. The chain is built from TRBV7-9 and TRBJ1-4; no definite D call. The germline gives CDR1 SEHNR, CDR2 FQNEAQ (reference sequence). Trimming stripped 4 bases from V and 8 bases from J, with 14 bases between. This CDR3 has 14 amino acids. The CDR3 here is CASSSSGGGEKLFF. CDR3 sequence (DNA): TGTGCCAGCAGCTCATCAGGAGGTGGGGAAAAACTGTTTTTT.

This clone was observed once. The chain combines TRBV5-4 with TRBJ1-2; no reliable D call. The germline gives CDR1 SGHNT, CDR2 YYREEE (reference sequence). The CDR3 consists of 11 residues. Trimming took off 2 bases at V and 2 bases at J, with 1 base between the two ends. CDR3 protein: CASSFNYGYTF. In DNA, the CDR3 is TGTGCCAGCAGCTTCAACTATGGCTACACCTTC. The entire variable domain, with the rest obtained from reference TRBV5-4 and TRBJ1-2, is as follows: ETGVTQSPTHLIKTRGQQVTLRCSSQSGHNTVSWYQQALGQGPQFIFQYYREEENGRGNFPPRFSGLQFPNYSSELNVNALELDDSALYLCASSFNYGYTFGSGTRLTVV.

This sequence joins TRBV27 and TRBJ2-7; D call uncertain. Trimming removed 5 bases at V and 0 bases at J, with 11 bases between. The CDR3 spans 14 residues. From germline, CDR1 is MNHEY and CDR2 SMNVEV (reference sequence). The CDR3 region is CASSTEYSSYEQYF. For the CDR3, the DNA is TGTGCCAGCAGTACAGAGTATAGCTCCTACGAGCAGTACTTC.

The V call is TRBV11-2, the J call TRBJ2-7, with a weak D call TRBD1 (5 bases). Germline V lookup: CDR1 SGHAT, CDR2 FQNNGV. This CDR3 is 15 amino acids long. With 0 bases removed from V and 3 bases from J, the gap between germline ends came to 12 bases. The CDR3 here is CASSLEWGLNYEQYF. The CDR3 nucleotides are TGTGCCAGCAGCTTAGAGTGGGGCCTCAACTACGAGCAGTACTTC.

The chain couples TRBV19 to TRBJ2-7; possible D gene TRBD2, 5 bases. The germline V and J ends were trimmed by 8 bases and 6 bases, with 14 bases remaining between them. Per germline, CDR1 LNHDA and CDR2 SQIVND (reference sequence). The CDR3 covers 12 residues. This chain's CDR3 is CASRGYMTEQYF. CDR3 DNA sequence: TGTGCCAGTCGGGGATACATGACCGAGCAGTACTTC.

This clone has only a few counts. The gene calls are TRBV10-1 and TRBJ2-3, with 10 bases fitting TRBD2. Germline loops: CDR1 WNHNN, CDR2 SYGVQD (reference sequence). The CDR3 totals 14 residues. J lost 6 bases, V lost 5 bases, and 5 bases had no gene match. CDR3 protein: CASSTSGGADTQYF. The CDR3 coding sequence is TGCGCCAGCAGTACGAGCGGGGGGGCGGATACGCAGTATTTT.

The chain carries TRBV6-5 and TRBJ2-3; D remains ambiguous. The V end lost 2 bases, the J end lost 6 bases, and 15 bases lay between the germline ends. The CDR3 has 15 amino acids. Germline CDR1 reads MNHEY; CDR2 reads SVGAGI. In DNA form, the CDR3 reads TGTGCCAGCAGTTACGGAGTGGCGTTTACGGATACGCAGTATTTT. Protein: CASSYGVAFTDTQYF.

The chain joins TRBV9 to TRBJ2-3; D call uncertain. The V gene's germline CDR1 is SGDLS and CDR2 YYNGEE. Trimming pared 1 base from V and 1 base from J, leaving 7 bases between. The CDR3 length is 14 residues. The CDR3: CASSVRPGTDTQYF. DNA of the CDR3: TGTGCCAGCAGCGTAAGGCCGGGCACAGATACGCAGTATTTT. The full variable domain, rest sourced from reference TRBV9 and TRBJ2-3, is DSGVTQTPKHLITATGQRVTLRCSPRSGDLSVYWYQQSLDQGLQFLIQYYNGEERAKGNILERFSAQQFPDLHSELNLSSLELGDSALYFCASSVRPGTDTQYFGPGTRLTVL.